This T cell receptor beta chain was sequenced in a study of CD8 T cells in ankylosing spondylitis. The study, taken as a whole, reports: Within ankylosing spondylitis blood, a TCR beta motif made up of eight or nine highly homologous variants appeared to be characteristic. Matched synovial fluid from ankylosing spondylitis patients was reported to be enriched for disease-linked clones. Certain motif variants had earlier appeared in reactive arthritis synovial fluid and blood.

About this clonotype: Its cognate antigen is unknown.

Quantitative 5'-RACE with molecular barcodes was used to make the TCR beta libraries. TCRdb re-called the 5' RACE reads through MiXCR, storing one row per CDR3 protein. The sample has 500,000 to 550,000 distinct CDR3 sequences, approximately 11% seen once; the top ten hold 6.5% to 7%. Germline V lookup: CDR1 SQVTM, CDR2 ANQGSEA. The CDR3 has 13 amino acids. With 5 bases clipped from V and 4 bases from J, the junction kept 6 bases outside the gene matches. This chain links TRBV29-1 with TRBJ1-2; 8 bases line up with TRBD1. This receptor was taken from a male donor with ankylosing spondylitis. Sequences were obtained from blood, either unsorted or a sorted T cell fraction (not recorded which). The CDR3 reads CSVTTTGVYGYTF. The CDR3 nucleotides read TGCAGCGTTACTACGACAGGGGTCTATGGCTACACCTTC.